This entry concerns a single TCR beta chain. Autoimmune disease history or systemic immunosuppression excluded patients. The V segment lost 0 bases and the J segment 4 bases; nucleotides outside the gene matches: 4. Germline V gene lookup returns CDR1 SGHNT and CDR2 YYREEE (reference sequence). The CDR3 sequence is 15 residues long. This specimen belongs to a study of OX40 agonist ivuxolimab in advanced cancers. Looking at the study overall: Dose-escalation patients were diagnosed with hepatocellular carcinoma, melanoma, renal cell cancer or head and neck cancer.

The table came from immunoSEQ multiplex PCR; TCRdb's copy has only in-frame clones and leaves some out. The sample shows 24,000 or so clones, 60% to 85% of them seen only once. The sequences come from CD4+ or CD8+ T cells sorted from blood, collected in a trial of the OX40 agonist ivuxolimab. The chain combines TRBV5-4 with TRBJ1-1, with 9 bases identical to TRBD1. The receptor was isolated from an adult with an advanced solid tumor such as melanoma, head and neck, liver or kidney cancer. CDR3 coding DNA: TGTGCCAGCAGCTTGGAACAGGGGGCCGGCACTGAAGCTTTCTTT. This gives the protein CASSLEQGAGTEAFF.